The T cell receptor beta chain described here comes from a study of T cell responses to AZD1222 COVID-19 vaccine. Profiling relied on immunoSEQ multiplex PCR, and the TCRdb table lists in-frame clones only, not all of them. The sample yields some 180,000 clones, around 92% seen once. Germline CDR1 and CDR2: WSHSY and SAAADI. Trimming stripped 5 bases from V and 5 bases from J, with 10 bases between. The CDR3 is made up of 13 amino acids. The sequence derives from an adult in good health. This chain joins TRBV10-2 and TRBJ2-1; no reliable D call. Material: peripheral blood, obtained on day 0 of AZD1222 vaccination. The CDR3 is CASSPPQDNEQFF. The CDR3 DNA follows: TGCGCCAGCAGTCCCCCGCAAGACAATGAGCAGTTCTTC.